This TCR beta chain stems from a study of tumor-infiltrating lymphocytes in primary liver carcinoma. As concerns this clonotype: The junction departs from the called germline gene at one end, perhaps through a read error.

The CDR3 totals 16 residues. Per the germline V gene, CDR1 is SGHDN and CDR2 is FVKESK. In addition to blood RNA drawn from unsorted whole blood, germline DNA was extracted. Making TCR beta cDNA involved around 540 ng total RNA and a constant-region primer. What produced the TCR beta libraries was three nested multiplex PCR rounds using slightly modified ARM-PCR. The two initial PCR rounds, around 10 cycles each, used TRBV1-TRBV30 forward and C-beta reverse primers. One entry per CDR3 protein, called by TCRdb with MiXCR from the multiplex PCR reads. This table holds fewer than 250,000 distinct CDR3 sequences, about 61% found once.

This sequence joins TRBV14 and TRBJ1-1; 7 nucleotides agree with TRBD1. The sample consisted of peripheral blood. The origin of this receptor is a woman aged 60 to 75 with primary liver carcinoma and hepatitis B virus infection. This CDR3 reads CASSPNRGEWNIEAFF. In nucleotides, the CDR3 is TGTGCCAGCAGTCCCAACAGGGGTGAGTGGAACATTGAAGCTTTCTTT. The whole variable domain, filled in from reference TRBV14 and TRBJ1-1, reads EAGVTQFPSHSVIEKGQTVTLRCDPISGHDNLYWYRRVMGKEIKFLLHFVKESKQDESGMPNNRFLAERTGGTYSTLKVQPAELEDSGVYFCASSPNRGEWNIEAFFGQGTRLTVV.